Included here is one TCR beta chain sequence, with context. As yet, its antigen is unknown. An end of the junction does not agree with germline; a read error may underlie this. The sample belongs to a study of vaccination and CD4 T cells after COVID-19. The wider study: Sampling after COVID took place at a median of around 91 days (range 35 to 161) following diagnosis.

Findings and caveats of the study: Sampling was limited to relatively few convalescent patients, with no early post-infection timepoints studied.

TCRdb reprocessed the PCR reads via MiXCR and lists one record per CDR3 protein. The sample carries around 21,000 distinct CDR3 sequences, 60% recorded once. Before Alpha, Beta and Delta appeared in the US, convalescents tested positive (March–late 2020). The germline V gene encodes CDR1 MNHNS and CDR2 SASEGT. The CDR3 loop spans 14 amino acids. This clonotype originated in a human donor who had recovered from COVID-19. The source was CD4+ T cells from blood, collected after SARS-CoV-2 vaccination. The gene calls are TRBV6-1 and TRBJ2-5, with D possibly TRBD1 on 6 matching bases. The CDR3 is CATGGTGYQETQYF. The DNA for the CDR3 is TGTGCCACAGGTGGAACAGGGTACCAGGAGACCCAGTACTTC.